This record covers a single T cell receptor (beta chain). Germline CDR1 is LNHNV and CDR2 is YYDKDF (reference sequence). V trimming: 5 bases; J trimming: 8 bases; junction bases outside the gene matches: 9. This CDR3 region has 15 residues. Adults between about 18 and 95 years of age took part from fewer than 30 US areas. As processed by the authors: For nucleated cells, counts were estimated from reference gene primer amplification. Sequencing was performed with immunoSEQ multiplex PCR; in TCRdb, only in-frame clones are kept and a portion is missing. V and J calls and clone size are copied from that table; D and trimming were computed from the DNA. Among hundreds of thousands of clones listed, 70% to 90% were seen once. The data were taken from a study of blood T cell repertoires in COVID-19. About the study: Samples taken during acute and convalescent COVID-19 were collected in the United States, Italy and Spain.

The sequencing sample was made of PBMCs or T cells enriched from blood (not recorded which). This chain links TRBV15 with TRBJ1-6; 7 bases agree with TRBD1. The sequence came from a woman aged 40 to 50 who had recovered from COVID-19. CDR3 sequence reads: CATSPRQGRDSPLHF. The CDR3 DNA reads TGTGCCACCAGCCCGAGACAGGGAAGGGATTCACCCCTCCACTTT.